One T cell receptor (beta chain) is described in this entry. Its antigen target is currently unknown. No quality values exist for individual bases; no much larger clone is one base distant. The sample belongs to a study of T cell responses to AZD1222 COVID-19 vaccine (dated by TCRdb to the early 2020s). Broadly, across the study: AZD1222 recipients given second doses at about 4 weeks or at about 12 weeks were pooled, since spike-specific TCR depth and breadth were not found to differ between the two schedules. TCR sequencing covered more than 230 trial participants: about 210 given two doses of AZD1222 and around 25 given two doses of MenACWY control vaccine. Trial participants were enrolled into age subgroups of 18-55, 56-69 and 70-plus years, which contained 148, 28 and 57 TCR-sequenced participants, respectively.

Trimming accounts for 9 bases at V and 4 bases at J, while the number of junction bases matched to no gene is 11. The CDR3 runs 16 amino acids, cysteine and phenylalanine included. The CDR3 DNA has 48 bases and is translated from base 1. For CDR1 and CDR2, the germline V gene (reference sequence) lists LNHDA and SQIVND. The time point label, as the study defines it: baseline before first vaccination. Vaccinee samples were obtained from the UK trials COV001 and COV002, which included a single-blind randomized controlled phase 2/3 trial of AZD1222 (ChAdOx1 nCoV-19) in healthy adults. Trial participant PBMC samples were collected at day 0 and day 28 after the second dose for TCRbeta chain sequencing. Study-wide findings and limitations: The whole spike protein was spanned by vaccine-associated CD4 TCRs, and dominant responses were seen in regions 160-218 and 743-854. After two AZD1222 doses, spike-specific TCR breadth and depth were significantly higher than at day 0 and than in MenACWY recipients. Conclusions about previously exposed vaccinees are limited, since just a handful of AZD1222 recipients were seropositive for SARS-CoV-2 at baseline. Most participants were white British and females outnumbered males, and the authors suggested that clonal diversity may have been underestimated. In the small 56-69-year group, the increase in depth fell short of significance, most likely because of low power. No day 14 peak-response samples were available, so repertoires were characterized only after the peak T cell response. Nearly half of unique spike-specific TCRs reportedly recognized epitopes outside regions mutated in the B.1.351 and B.1.1.7 variants.

The CDR3 regions of human TCRbeta chains were analyzed by immunosequencing. As for how the authors treated the data: Repertoire TCRs were checked for matches against a reference library of SARS-CoV-2-specific TCRs that had been generated using the MIRA antigen-specificity platform. Breadth was defined as the fraction of unique TCRs that were SARS-CoV-2-associated. Depth was defined as the fraction of total T cells that were SARS-CoV-2-associated. Each spike-specific TCR was assigned to its reactive spike region and to a CD4 or CD8 class using the MIRA data. Log10-transformed breadth and depth values were compared by one-way ANOVA with Sidak's multiple comparisons tests. This immuneACCESS table, as held by TCRdb, lists in-frame sequences with V and J called but not all clones. Of the missing ones, under half trace to an unresolved V gene in checked studies; the others have no known cause. That table is the source of V, J and clone size, and D and trimming were worked out from the DNA. The sample table contains some 160,000 clones; only one count was recorded for roughly 90% of them. The ten largest make up over 1.5% of the sample.

This chain joins TRBV19 to TRBJ2-2, and 10 junction bases match TRBD1. The sequence was collected from an adult in good health. This sample comprised peripheral blood, obtained on day 0 of AZD1222 vaccination. CDR3 region: CASTKGTGVVTGELFF. DNA sequence: TGTGCCAGCACCAAGGGGACAGGGGTGGTCACCGGGGAGCTGTTTTTT. The CDR3, completed at both ends by the reference TRBV19 and TRBJ2-2 genes, gives the full variable domain DGGITQSPKYLFRKEGQNVTLSCEQNLNHDAMYWYRQDPGQGLRLIYYSQIVNDFQKGDIAEGYSVSREKKESFPLTVTSAQKNPTAFYLCASTKGTGVVTGELFFGEGSRLTVL.